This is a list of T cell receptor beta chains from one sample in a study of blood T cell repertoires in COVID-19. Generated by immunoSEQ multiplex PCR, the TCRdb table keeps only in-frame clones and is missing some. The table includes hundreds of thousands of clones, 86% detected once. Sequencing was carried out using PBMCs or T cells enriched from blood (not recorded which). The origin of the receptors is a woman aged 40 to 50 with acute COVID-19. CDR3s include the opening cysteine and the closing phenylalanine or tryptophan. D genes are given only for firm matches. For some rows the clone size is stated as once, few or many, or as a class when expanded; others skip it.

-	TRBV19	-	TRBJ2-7	CASSDRQGANEQYF	TGTGCCAGTAGTGACCGCCAGGGTGCCAACGAGCAGTACTTC
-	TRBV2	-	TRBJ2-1	CASSPTSNEQFF	TGTGCCAGCAGCCCAACTAGCAATGAGCAGTTCTTC
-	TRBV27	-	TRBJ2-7	CASSPVTLSYEQYF	TGTGCCAGCAGTCCGGTCACTCTGTCTTACGAGCAGTACTTC
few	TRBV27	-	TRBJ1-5	CASSSTQPNQPQHF	TGTGCCAGCAGTTCCACTCAACCGAATCAGCCCCAGCATTTT
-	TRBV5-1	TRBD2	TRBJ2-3	CASSSGLANPPDTQYF	TGCGCCAGCAGCTCCGGACTAGCGAATCCCCCGGATACGCAGTATTTT
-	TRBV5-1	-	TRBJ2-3	CASSLGLQASTDTQYF	TGCGCCAGCAGCTTGGGTCTCCAGGCTAGCACAGATACGCAGTATTTT
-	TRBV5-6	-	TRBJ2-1	CASSSLVASESYEQFF	TGTGCCAGCAGCTCCTTGGTGGCTAGCGAGTCATACGAGCAGTTCTTC
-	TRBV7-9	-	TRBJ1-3	CASSLGGLTGNTIYF	TGTGCCAGCAGCTTAGGGGGACTGACGGGAAACACCATATATTTT
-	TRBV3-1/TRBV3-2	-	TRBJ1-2	CASSFLFGVHYGYTF	TGTGCCAGCAGCTTCTTATTCGGGGTTCACTATGGCTACACCTTC
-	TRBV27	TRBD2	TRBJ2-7	CASSFGGLGWDEQYF	TGTGCCAGCAGTTTCGGGGGGTTAGGCTGGGATGAGCAGTACTTC
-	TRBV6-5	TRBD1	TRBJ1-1	CASSPDRAGAFF	TGTGCCAGCAGCCCGGACAGGGCGGGTGCTTTCTTT
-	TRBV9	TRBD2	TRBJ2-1	CASSVGGLAGVSEQFF	TGTGCCAGCAGCGTCGGGGGACTAGCGGGAGTTAGTGAGCAGTTCTTC
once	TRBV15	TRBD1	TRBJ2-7	CATSMNRGYEQYF	TGTGCCACCAGCATGAACAGGGGTTACGAGCAGTACTTC
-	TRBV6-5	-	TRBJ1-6	CASMYSYNSPLHF	TGTGCCAGCATGTACTCCTATAATTCACCCCTCCACTTT
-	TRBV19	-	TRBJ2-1	CASTPPPGGGTSGNEQFF	TGTGCCAGTACCCCTCCCCCTGGTGGCGGGACCTCGGGGAATGAGCAGTTCTTC
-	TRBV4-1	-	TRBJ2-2	CASSPPVVILTGELFF	TGCGCCAGCAGCCCCCCCGTAGTAATCCTCACCGGGGAGCTGTTTTTT
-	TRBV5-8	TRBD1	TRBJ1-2	CASLGQNNYGYTF	TGTGCCAGCCTGGGACAGAACAACTATGGCTACACCTTC
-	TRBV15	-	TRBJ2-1	CATSRDPGALSVHEQFF	TGTGCCACCAGCAGAGATCCTGGGGCGCTGTCGGTCCATGAGCAGTTCTTC
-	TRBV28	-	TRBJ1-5	CASSRGGNNQPQHF	TGTGCCAGCAGTCGGGGGGGGAACAATCAGCCCCAGCATTTT
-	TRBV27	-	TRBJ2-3	CASSLGPSRHF	TGTGCCAGCAGTTTGGGTCCTAGCAGGCATTTT
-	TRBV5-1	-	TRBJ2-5	CASSFRGARWETQYF	TGCGCCAGCAGCTTCCGCGGGGCGAGGTGGGAGACCCAGTACTTC
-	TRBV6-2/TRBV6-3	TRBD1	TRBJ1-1	CASNYPGQVNTEAFF	TGTGCCAGCAATTATCCGGGACAGGTGAACACTGAAGCTTTCTTT
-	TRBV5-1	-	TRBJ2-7	CASSLLTGHSYEQYF	TGCGCCAGCAGCTTACTGACAGGTCATTCCTACGAGCAGTACTTC
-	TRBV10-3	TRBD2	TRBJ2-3	CAISAEVAGARTDTQYF	TGTGCCATCAGCGCTGAGGTAGCGGGAGCTCGCACAGATACGCAGTATTTT
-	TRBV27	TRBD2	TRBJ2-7	CASSILAGSVGEQYF	TGTGCCAGCAGTATCCTAGCGGGATCCGTGGGCGAGCAGTACTTC
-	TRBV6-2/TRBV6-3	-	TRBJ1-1	CASSLGRSRDTEAFF	TGTGCCAGCAGCCTAGGGAGGTCCAGGGACACTGAAGCTTTCTTT
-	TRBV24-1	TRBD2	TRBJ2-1	CATSETSAYNEQFF	TGTGCCACCTCAGAAACTAGCGCATACAATGAGCAGTTCTTC
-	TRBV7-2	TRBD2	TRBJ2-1	CASSLQGAGAIHEQFF	TGTGCCAGCAGCTTGCAAGGAGCGGGAGCAATCCATGAGCAGTTCTTC
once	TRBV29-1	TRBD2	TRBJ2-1	CSVEGGLAGGKLRNEQFF	TGCAGCGTTGAGGGGGGCCTAGCGGGAGGTAAACTACGCAATGAGCAGTTCTTC
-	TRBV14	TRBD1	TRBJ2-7	CARKAGGEPYEQYF	TGTGCCAGGAAAGCAGGGGGCGAACCCTACGAGCAGTACTTC
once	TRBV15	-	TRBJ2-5	CATSRSEVETQYF	TGTGCCACCAGCAGGAGCGAGGTAGAGACCCAGTACTTC
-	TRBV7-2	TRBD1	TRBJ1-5	CASSLGTPGGAQPQHF	TGTGCCAGCAGCTTAGGGACACCAGGGGGCGCTCAGCCCCAGCATTTT
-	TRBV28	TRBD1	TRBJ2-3	CASSFRQGVGGDTQYF	TGTGCCAGCAGTTTCCGTCAGGGGGTGGGTGGAGATACGCAGTATTTT
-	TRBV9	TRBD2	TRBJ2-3	CASSPNSGRAGDTQYF	TGTGCCAGCAGTCCCAATAGCGGGAGGGCAGGGGATACGCAGTATTTT
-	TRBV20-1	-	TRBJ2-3	CSASRQGSSTDTQYF	TGCAGTGCTAGTAGGCAGGGATCAAGCACAGATACGCAGTATTTT
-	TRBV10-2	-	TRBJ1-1	CASSEEAMNTEAFF	TGCGCCAGCAGTGAAGAAGCAATGAACACTGAAGCTTTCTTT
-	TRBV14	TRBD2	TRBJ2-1	CASSQLLAGGNNEQFF	TGTGCCAGCAGCCAACTACTAGCGGGGGGCAACAATGAGCAGTTCTTC
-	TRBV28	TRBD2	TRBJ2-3	CASSGGLAGGPTTDTQYF	TGTGCCAGCAGCGGGGGACTAGCGGGAGGACCAACCACAGATACGCAGTATTTT
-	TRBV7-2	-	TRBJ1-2	CASSSTENYGYTF	TGTGCCAGCAGCTCCACAGAGAACTATGGCTACACCTTC
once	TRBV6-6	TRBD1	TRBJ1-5	CASSAQGTNQPQHF	TGTGCCAGCAGTGCACAGGGGACCAATCAGCCCCAGCATTTT
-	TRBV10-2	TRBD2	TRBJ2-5	CASSPGTSGSRETQYF	TGCGCCAGCAGTCCCGGGACTAGCGGGAGTAGGGAGACCCAGTACTTC
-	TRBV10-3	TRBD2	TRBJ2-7	CAISAPTSGTYEQYF	TGTGCCATCAGTGCTCCGACTAGCGGGACCTACGAGCAGTACTTC
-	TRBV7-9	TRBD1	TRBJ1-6	CASSTGTGTSPLHF	TGTGCCAGCAGCACCGGGACAGGGACTTCACCCCTCCACTTT